This T cell receptor beta chain was sequenced in a study of beta chain features in type 1 diabetes. At the level of the study: Patients looked much like healthy donors when it came to age, gender and cell yields.

One heparinised draw of blood, averaging around 100 mL, came from each donor. General observations from the study: There was a moderate but significant shortening of TCRB CDR3s in all four CD4+ subsets of Type 1 diabetes patients. Whether HLA type influences TCRB rearrangement remained unresolved here.

The isolated RNA, all of it, was reverse transcribed, so expressed TCRB transcripts were what got sequenced. TCRdb's table, derived via immunoSEQ multiplex PCR, lists solely in-frame clones and lacks some. Among 900,000 or so clones, 15% to 20% were seen once, and the ten largest hold 0.02% to 0.03%. This clone showed up just a few times. Its cognate antigen is unknown. The sequenced sample consisted of naive CD4+ T cells from blood. The sequence came from a woman in her late teens or twenties in good health.

In nucleotides, the CDR3 is TGTTCCGCCACCGACAGCCGCTCCTCCTACGAGCAGTACTTC. This codes for CSATDSRSSYEQYF. This chain uses TRBV28 with TRBJ2-7; a possible D gene is TRBD1 (5 bases). The length of the CDR3 is 14 residues. Germline CDR1 is MDHEN and CDR2 is SYDVKM.